These 6 T cell receptor beta chains originate from one sample sequenced in a study of T cell changes during pregnancy in multiple sclerosis. Assay used: immunoSEQ multiplex PCR; TCRdb lists only in-frame clones, some missing. The sample has under 55,000 clones; about 89% are singletons. The sequenced sample was CD8+ T cells from peripheral blood mononuclear cells, obtained after pregnancy. The receptors come from a female donor with multiple sclerosis, enrolled in a pregnancy study.

The table lists this clone with a count of one. The chain is built from TRBV19 and TRBJ2-2; TRBD1 is a possible D gene (7 bases). Germline CDR1 is LNHDA and CDR2 is SQIVND (reference sequence). The CDR3 length is 17 residues. V was trimmed by 0 bases and J by 7 bases, leaving 18 bases between them. In DNA, the CDR3 is TGTGCCAGTAGTATAGATGGAGGGTACAGGGGTGGCGGGGAGCTGTTTTTT. Its protein product is CASSIDGGYRGGGELFF.

The chain is built from TRBV9 and TRBJ2-1; TRBD2 matches at 8 bases. Germline V gives CDR1 SGDLS, CDR2 YYNGEE. CDR3 length equals 19 residues. V trimming: 1 base; J trimming: 0 bases; junction bases outside the gene matches: 12. CDR3 loop: CASSVNGNSGATSYNEQFF. The CDR3 nucleotides are TGTGCCAGCAGCGTAAACGGTAATAGCGGGGCCACCTCCTACAATGAGCAGTTCTTC.

This chain connects TRBV13 to TRBJ1-2; no firm D call. The CDR3 has 13 amino acids. V lost 9 bases and J 3 bases, leaving 14 bases between the germline ends. The germline V gene encodes CDR1 PRHDT and CDR2 FYEKMQ (reference sequence). As DNA, the CDR3 is TGTGCCAGTTCTTACTGGGAGGACTATGGCTACACCTTC. Protein product: CASSYWEDYGYTF.

This chain joins TRBV4-1 and TRBJ2-1, with D unresolved. Looked up from germline, CDR1 is MGHRA and CDR2 is YSYEKL. The V end lost 1 base, the J end lost 5 bases, and 9 bases lay between the germline ends. This CDR3 region has 14 residues. CDR3 region: CASSQAIRDNEQFF. The CDR3 nucleotides are TGCGCCAGCAGCCAAGCTATCCGGGACAATGAGCAGTTCTTC.

The V gene is TRBV5-6, the J gene TRBJ1-1, with D tentatively TRBD1 (5 bases). The CDR3 has 12 amino acids. Germline V gene lookup returns CDR1 SGHDT and CDR2 YYEEEE. With 2 bases removed from V and 7 bases from J, the gap between germline ends came to 9 bases. CDR3 DNA: TGTGCCAGCAGCTTAACAGGCAGTGAAGCTTTCTTT. Amino acid sequence: CASSLTGSEAFF. Complete variable domain (other parts from reference TRBV5-6 and TRBJ1-1): DAGVTQSPTHLIKTRGQQVTLRCSPKSGHDTVSWYQQALGQGPQFIFQYYEEEERQRGNFPDRFSGHQFPNYSSELNVNALLLGDSALYLCASSLTGSEAFFGQGTRLTVV.

This clone has a single count. V usage is TRBV2 and J usage is TRBJ1-1; D is possibly TRBD1 (5 bases). Trimming left V 7 bases short and J 4 bases short, with 13 bases between. This CDR3 spans 13 amino acids. The germline V gene encodes CDR1 SNHLY and CDR2 FYNNEI. CDR3 amino acids: CASIGVQSTEAFF. For the CDR3, the DNA is TGTGCCAGCATAGGGGTACAGTCCACTGAAGCTTTCTTT.